The 17 T cell receptor beta chains in this list originate from one sample, sequenced in a study of early T cells in non-severe SARS-CoV-2 infection (dated by TCRdb to about 2021). The method was 5' RACE. TCRdb shows the sequencer as NextSeq 500. TCRdb applied fastp at Q25 and MiXCR to the public reads, then kept only in-frame beta chains. Each CDR3 protein gets just one entry, which takes the most common genes and DNA from the rows behind it. Within this sample are about 20,000 distinct CDR3 sequences, with over 4% of them counted one time only. The ten largest clones represent about 5.8% of the sample. The specimen sequenced was whole blood. These TCRs come from an adult who was a healthcare worker with PCR-confirmed SARS-CoV-2 infection or an uninfected control (not recorded which).

This clonotype has ten or more counts. The J gene is TRBJ1-1, the V gene TRBV6-6; tentatively, D is TRBD1 (5 bases). CDR1 MNHNY and CDR2 SVGAGI come from the germline V gene (reference sequence). V lost 4 bases, J lost 10 bases, and 10 bases lay in between. CDR3 size: 11 residues. CDR3 nucleotides: TGTGCCAGCAGTTTCGCCGGGACAGCTTTCTTT. Encoded protein: CASSFAGTAFF.

V is TRBV7-6 and J is TRBJ2-1; D perhaps matches TRBD2 (5 bases). Trimming pared 5 bases from V and 6 bases from J, leaving 26 bases between. The CDR3 consists of 18 residues. Germline CDR1 is SGHVS and CDR2 is FNYEAQ. CDR3 region: CASSRPRSAPGRGNEQFF. The DNA of the CDR3 is TGTGCCAGCAGCCGCCCCCGGAGCGCCCCAGGACGGGGCAATGAGCAGTTCTTC.

By share of the sample, this clonotype is medium-sized (0.01 to 0.1%). This chain uses TRBV30 with TRBJ1-5; D gene ambiguous. Trimming stripped 0 bases from V and 7 bases from J, with 10 bases between. In germline, CDR1 is GTSNPN, CDR2 SVGIG (reference sequence). There are 13 residues in the CDR3. As DNA, the CDR3 is TGTGCCTGGAGTGTAACGTCACAACAGCCCCAGCATTTT. It specifies CAWSVTSQQPQHF.

This clonotype was detected ten times or more. CDR3 coding DNA: TGTGCCAGCAGCTTATCGGTAGCATCTTACGAGCAGTACTTC. It encodes CASSLSVASYEQYF. This chain joins TRBV7-7 and TRBJ2-7; unclear D gene. Germline CDR1 reads SSHAT; CDR2 reads FNYEAQ (reference sequence). The CDR3 loop spans 14 amino acids. V shed 2 bases and J shed 4 bases, with 12 bases lying between them. Full variable domain (outside the CDR3, taken from reference TRBV7-7 and TRBJ2-7): GAGVSQSPRYKVTKRGQDVTLRCDPISSHATLYWYQQALGQGPEFLTYFNYEAQPDKSGLPSDRFSAERPEGSISTLTIQRTEQRDSAMYRCASSLSVASYEQYFGPGTRLTVT.

This clonotype was seen just once. With a much larger clone just one base away, this may be a read error. The V gene is TRBV11-2, the J gene TRBJ2-1; 8 bases map to TRBD2. CDR1 and CDR2 (germline): SGHAT, FQNNGV. The CDR3 is 15 amino acids. V shed 3 bases and J 1 base; nucleotides not matched to a gene: 2. CDR3 residues: CASSFVAGSYNEQFF. The CDR3 DNA reads TGTGCCAGCAGCTTCGTAGCGGGGTCCTACAATGAGCAGTTCTTC.

There are many counts of this clonotype. The chain employs TRBV6-6 and TRBJ2-7; D possibly corresponds to TRBD1 (6 bases). Trimming removed 2 bases at V and 6 bases at J, with 11 bases between. Germline V gene sequence: CDR1 MNHNY, CDR2 SVGAGI (reference sequence). CDR3 length: 13 amino acids. DNA for the CDR3: TGTGCCAGCAGTTACACTGACAGGCCCGAGCAGTACTTC. As protein: CASSYTDRPEQYF.

This clonotype was seen more than once but under ten times. V is TRBV5-1 and J is TRBJ2-7; the D gene is possibly TRBD2 (5 bases). This CDR3 region has 14 residues. V was pared by 6 bases and J by 5 bases, with 18 bases between. CDR1 and CDR2 from the germline V gene are SGHRS and YFSETQ. This CDR3 reads CASMKGGVLHEQYF. The CDR3 bases are TGCGCCAGCATGAAAGGAGGTGTCCTCCACGAGCAGTACTTC.

In this sample, this clonotype turned up a few times. J is TRBJ2-2 and V is TRBV28; the D gene is possibly TRBD1 (7 bases). There are 18 residues in the CDR3. CDR1 and CDR2 from the germline V gene are MDHEN and SYDVKM. The ends were cut back, 4 bases at V and 7 bases at J, with 25 bases in the middle. The CDR3 DNA is TGTGCCAGCAGTTCTAACCGGGACAGACTTGCGCGGGGCGGGGAGCTGTTTTTT. The encoded protein is CASSSNRDRLARGGELFF.

There are many counts of this clonotype. The chain employs TRBV7-6 and TRBJ2-1; D is tentatively TRBD1 or TRBD2 (5 bases each). Germline values: CDR1 SGHVS, CDR2 FNYEAQ. CDR3 size: 14 residues. V was clipped by 5 bases and J by 2 bases, with 10 bases between them. The CDR3 region has the DNA TGTGCCAGCAGCCCTCCGGGACCCTACAATGAGCAGTTCTTC. This sequence encodes CASSPPGPYNEQFF.

This clonotype was counted many times. This chain uses TRBV20-1 with TRBJ2-1; 16 bases fit TRBD2. V lost 6 bases, J lost 14 bases, and 7 bases stayed unmatched. The CDR3 covers 13 residues. Germline V gene sequence: CDR1 DFQATT, CDR2 SNEGSKA (reference sequence). DNA of the CDR3: TGCAGTGCCGGGACTAGCGGGGGGGTATTTGAGTTCTTC. Protein product: CSAGTSGGVFEFF.

By share, this clonotype ranks as medium-sized (0.01 to 0.1%). The chain combines TRBV12-3 or TRBV12-4 with TRBJ2-3; 11 nucleotides line up with TRBD2. This CDR3 is built from 16 residues. After removal of 6 bases from V and 0 bases from J, the junction contained 5 bases not matched to a gene. Written as DNA, the CDR3 is TGTGCCAGCAGCAGTACTAGCGGGGGAAGCACAGATACGCAGTATTTT. Translation gives CASSSTSGGSTDTQYF.

This clonotype was seen at least ten times. The rearrangement links TRBV14 to TRBJ2-1; a weak D match, TRBD2 (5 bases). The CDR3 has 13 residues. Trimming stripped 1 base from V and 5 bases from J, with 6 bases between. From germline, CDR1 is SGHDN and CDR2 FVKESK. The CDR3 here is CASSQVLDNEQFF. Here the CDR3 DNA reads TGTGCCAGCAGCCAAGTACTAGACAATGAGCAGTTCTTC.

The rearrangement links TRBV5-1 to TRBJ1-4; D is possibly TRBD1 (5 bases). This CDR3 region has 13 residues. Germline CDR1 reads SGHRS; CDR2 reads YFSETQ. V was cut by 7 bases and J by 7 bases, with 14 bases left in between. The CDR3 sequence: CASGRTGGEKLFF. For the CDR3, the DNA is TGCGCCAGCGGAAGAACCGGGGGTGAAAAACTGTTTTTT.

This clonotype has a handful of counts. V is TRBV23-1 and J is TRBJ2-3; weak D call: TRBD2 (6 bases). TRBV23-1 belongs to the ORF category, with a function that is uncertain. Between the trimmed V and J ends, which lost 4 bases and 0 bases, there was a span of 14 bases. The CDR3 is 16 residues long. The CDR3 DNA follows: TGCGCCAGCAGTCCACAGAGCGGGCCCAGCACAGATACGCAGTATTTT. Protein sequence: CASSPQSGPSTDTQYF.

This clonotype has ten or more counts. The chain links TRBV5-6 to TRBJ2-3, with TRBD2 matching over 10 bases. Germline loops: CDR1 SGHDT, CDR2 YYEEEE. This CDR3 is built from 18 residues. V lost 4 bases to trimming and J lost 1 base; unmatched junction nucleotides: 12. The CDR3 region is CASSTGNSGRRGTDTQYF. DNA for the CDR3: TGTGCCAGCAGCACAGGTAATAGCGGGAGGAGAGGCACAGATACGCAGTATTTT.

This rearrangement joins TRBV5-1 to TRBJ1-1; D is ambiguous. V dropped 0 bases and J dropped 3 bases, with 12 bases sitting between them. CDR1 is SGHRS, CDR2 YFSETQ, per germline. The CDR3 totals 15 residues. CDR3 DNA sequence: TGCGCCAGCAGCTTGGCTAGTCTGAGGGACACTGAAGCTTTCTTT. This encodes CASSLASLRDTEAFF.

The table lists this clonotype with many counts. This chain uses TRBV11-2 with TRBJ1-6; D possibly corresponds to TRBD1 (6 bases). The CDR3 is 14 amino acids. V was trimmed by 0 bases and J by 10 bases, leaving 10 bases between them. CDR1 is SGHAT, CDR2 FQNNGV, per germline. In DNA form, the CDR3 reads TGTGCCAGCAGCTTAGAGGCAGGGGTCTCACCCCTCCACTTT. Translation gives CASSLEAGVSPLHF.